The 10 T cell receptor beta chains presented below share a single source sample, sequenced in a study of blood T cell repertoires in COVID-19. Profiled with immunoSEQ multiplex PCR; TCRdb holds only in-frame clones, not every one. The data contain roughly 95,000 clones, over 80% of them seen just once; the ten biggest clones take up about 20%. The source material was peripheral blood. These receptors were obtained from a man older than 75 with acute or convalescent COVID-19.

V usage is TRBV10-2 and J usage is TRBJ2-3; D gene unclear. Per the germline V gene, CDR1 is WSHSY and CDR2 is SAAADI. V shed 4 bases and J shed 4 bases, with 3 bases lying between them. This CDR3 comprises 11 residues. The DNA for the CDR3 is TGCGCCAGCAGTGTCGCAGATACGCAGTATTTT. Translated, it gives CASSVADTQYF.

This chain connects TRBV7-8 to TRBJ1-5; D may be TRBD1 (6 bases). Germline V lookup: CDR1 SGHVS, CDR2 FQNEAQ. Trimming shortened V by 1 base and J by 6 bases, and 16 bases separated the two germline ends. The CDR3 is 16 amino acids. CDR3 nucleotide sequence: TGTGCCAGCAGCTTAGTCGGGTCTGGGACACCTCAGCCCCAGCATTTT. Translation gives CASSLVGSGTPQPQHF.

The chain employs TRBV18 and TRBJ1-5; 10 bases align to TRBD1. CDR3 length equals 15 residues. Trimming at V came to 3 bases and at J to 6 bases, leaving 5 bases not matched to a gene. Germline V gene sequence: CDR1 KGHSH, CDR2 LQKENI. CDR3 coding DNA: TGTGCCAGCTCACCTGGGACAGGGGCCAGTCAGCCCCAGCATTTT. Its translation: CASSPGTGASQPQHF.

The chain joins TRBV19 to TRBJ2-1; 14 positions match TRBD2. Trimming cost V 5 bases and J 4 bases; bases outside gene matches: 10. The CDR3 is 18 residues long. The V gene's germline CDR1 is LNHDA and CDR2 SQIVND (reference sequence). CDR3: CASSESGTSGSYYNEQFF. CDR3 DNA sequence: TGTGCCAGTAGTGAGTCCGGGACTAGCGGGAGCTATTACAATGAGCAGTTCTTC.

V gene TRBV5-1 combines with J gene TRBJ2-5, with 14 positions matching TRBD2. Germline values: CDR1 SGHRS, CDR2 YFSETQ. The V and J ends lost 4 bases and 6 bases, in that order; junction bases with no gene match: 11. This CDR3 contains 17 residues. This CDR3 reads CASSIGTSGGPGQTQYF. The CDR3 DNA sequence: TGCGCCAGCAGCATAGGGACTAGCGGGGGACCGGGGCAGACCCAGTACTTC.

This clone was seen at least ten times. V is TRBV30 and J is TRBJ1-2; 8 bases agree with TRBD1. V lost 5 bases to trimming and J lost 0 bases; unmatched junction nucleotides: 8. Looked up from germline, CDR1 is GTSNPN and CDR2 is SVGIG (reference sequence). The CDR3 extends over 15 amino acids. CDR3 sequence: CAWESRDRTNYGYTF. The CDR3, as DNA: TGTGCCTGGGAGTCTCGGGACAGGACTAACTATGGCTACACCTTC.

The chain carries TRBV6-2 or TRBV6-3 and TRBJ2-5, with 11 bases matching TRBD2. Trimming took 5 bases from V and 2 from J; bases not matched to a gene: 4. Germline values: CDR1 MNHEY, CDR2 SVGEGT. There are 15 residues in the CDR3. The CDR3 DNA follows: TGTGCCAGCAGTAAGAGACTAGCGGGACAAGAGACCCAGTACTTC. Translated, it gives CASSKRLAGQETQYF.

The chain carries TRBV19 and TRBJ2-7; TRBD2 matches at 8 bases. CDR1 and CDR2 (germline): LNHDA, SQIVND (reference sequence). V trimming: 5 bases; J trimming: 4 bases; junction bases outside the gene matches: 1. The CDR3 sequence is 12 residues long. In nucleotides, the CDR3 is TGTGCCAGTAGTGTAGCGGGATACGAGCAGTACTTC. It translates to CASSVAGYEQYF.

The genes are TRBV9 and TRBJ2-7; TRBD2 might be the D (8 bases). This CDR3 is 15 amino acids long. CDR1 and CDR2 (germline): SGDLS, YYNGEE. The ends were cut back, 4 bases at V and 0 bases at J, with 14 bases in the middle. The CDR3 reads CASSREGQSSYEQYF. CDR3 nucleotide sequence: TGTGCCAGCAGCCGGGAGGGACAGAGCTCCTACGAGCAGTACTTC.

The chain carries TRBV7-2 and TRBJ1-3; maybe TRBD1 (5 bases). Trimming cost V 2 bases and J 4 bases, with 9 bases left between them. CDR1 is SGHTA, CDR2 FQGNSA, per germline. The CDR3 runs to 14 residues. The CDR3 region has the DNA TGTGCCAGCAGCTTAAACGGGGGAGGAAACACCATATATTTT. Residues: CASSLNGGGNTIYF.